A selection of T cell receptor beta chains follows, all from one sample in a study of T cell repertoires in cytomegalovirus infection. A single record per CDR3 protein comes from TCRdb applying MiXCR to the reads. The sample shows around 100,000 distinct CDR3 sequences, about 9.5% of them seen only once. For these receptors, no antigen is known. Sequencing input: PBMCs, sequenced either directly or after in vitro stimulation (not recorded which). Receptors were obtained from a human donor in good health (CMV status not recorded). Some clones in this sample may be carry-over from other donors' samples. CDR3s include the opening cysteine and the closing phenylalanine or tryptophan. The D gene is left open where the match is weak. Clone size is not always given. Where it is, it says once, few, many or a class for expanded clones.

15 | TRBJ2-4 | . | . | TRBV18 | CASSSGRSPGNIQYF | TGTGCCAGCTCCTCAGGGAGATCCCCGGGCAACATTCAGTACTTC
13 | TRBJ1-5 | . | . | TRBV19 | CASSIQGRQPQHF | TGTGCCAGTAGTATCCAGGGTCGGCAGCCCCAGCATTTT
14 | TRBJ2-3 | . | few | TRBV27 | CASSGGGERDTQYF | TGTGCCAGCAGTGGGGGCGGAGAACGAGATACGCAGTATTTT
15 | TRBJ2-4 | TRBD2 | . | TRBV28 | CASSFREGSKNIQYF | TGTGCCAGCAGTTTCCGGGAGGGTTCGAAAAACATTCAGTACTTC
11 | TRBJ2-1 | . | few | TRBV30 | CAWRGYNEQFF | TGTGCCTGGCGAGGCTACAATGAGCAGTTCTTC
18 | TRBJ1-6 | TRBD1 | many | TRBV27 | CASSPGTGTGEGRSPLHF | TGTGCCAGCAGCCCCGGGACAGGGACGGGGGAAGGTCGCTCACCCCTCCACTTT
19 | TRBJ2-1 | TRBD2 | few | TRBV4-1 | CASSQEFVGAGGTYNEQFF | TGCGCCAGCAGCCAAGAATTTGTTGGGGCGGGAGGGACCTACAATGAGCAGTTCTTC
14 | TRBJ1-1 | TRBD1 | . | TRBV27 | CASTWGGGGTEAFF | TGTGCCAGCACTTGGGGAGGGGGCGGCACTGAAGCTTTCTTT
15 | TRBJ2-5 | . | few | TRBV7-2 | CASSPGQHPRETQYF | TGTGCCAGCAGCCCAGGACAACATCCGCGGGAGACCCAGTACTTC
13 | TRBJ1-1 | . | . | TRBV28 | CASSLPISTEAFF | TGTGCCAGCAGCCTCCCTATTTCGACTGAAGCTTTCTTT
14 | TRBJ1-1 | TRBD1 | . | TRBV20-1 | CSARDSSKNTEAFF | TGCAGTGCCCGGGACAGCTCCAAGAACACTGAAGCTTTCTTT
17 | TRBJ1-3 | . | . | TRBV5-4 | CASSLELTEVLDGTIYF | TGTGCCAGCAGCTTGGAGCTGACGGAAGTACTGGACGGCACCATATATTTT
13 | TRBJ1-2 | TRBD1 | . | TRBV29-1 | CSGRTGGVVGYTF | TGCAGCGGAAGGACAGGGGGCGTAGTTGGCTACACCTTC
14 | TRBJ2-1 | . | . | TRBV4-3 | CASSQVGALNEQFF | TGCGCCAGCAGCCAAGTCGGGGCCCTCAATGAGCAGTTCTTC
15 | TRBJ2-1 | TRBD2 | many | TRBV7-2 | CASSLTSAGRSEQFF | TGTGCCAGCAGCCTGACTAGCGCCGGACGTAGTGAGCAGTTCTTC